The TCR beta chain described here comes from a study of technical replicates of blood from several donors. The protocol was immunoSEQ multiplex PCR, while the TCRdb copy is restricted to in-frame clones and leaves out a portion. Of roughly 70,000 clones listed, more than 90% are singletons. V trimming: 0 bases; J trimming: 0 bases; junction bases outside the gene matches: 4. The V gene's germline CDR1 is SGHAT and CDR2 FQNNGV. CDR3 length: 16 residues. The chain joins TRBV11-2 to TRBJ2-7; 8 bases are a match to TRBD2. This TCR was recovered from a human donor in good health. Some clones in this sample may be carry-over from other donors' samples. Sequencing was carried out using PBMCs. The CDR3 sequence: CASSLDQAGGSYEQYF. The CDR3 DNA reads TGTGCCAGCAGCTTAGATCAGGCGGGAGGCTCCTACGAGCAGTACTTC.